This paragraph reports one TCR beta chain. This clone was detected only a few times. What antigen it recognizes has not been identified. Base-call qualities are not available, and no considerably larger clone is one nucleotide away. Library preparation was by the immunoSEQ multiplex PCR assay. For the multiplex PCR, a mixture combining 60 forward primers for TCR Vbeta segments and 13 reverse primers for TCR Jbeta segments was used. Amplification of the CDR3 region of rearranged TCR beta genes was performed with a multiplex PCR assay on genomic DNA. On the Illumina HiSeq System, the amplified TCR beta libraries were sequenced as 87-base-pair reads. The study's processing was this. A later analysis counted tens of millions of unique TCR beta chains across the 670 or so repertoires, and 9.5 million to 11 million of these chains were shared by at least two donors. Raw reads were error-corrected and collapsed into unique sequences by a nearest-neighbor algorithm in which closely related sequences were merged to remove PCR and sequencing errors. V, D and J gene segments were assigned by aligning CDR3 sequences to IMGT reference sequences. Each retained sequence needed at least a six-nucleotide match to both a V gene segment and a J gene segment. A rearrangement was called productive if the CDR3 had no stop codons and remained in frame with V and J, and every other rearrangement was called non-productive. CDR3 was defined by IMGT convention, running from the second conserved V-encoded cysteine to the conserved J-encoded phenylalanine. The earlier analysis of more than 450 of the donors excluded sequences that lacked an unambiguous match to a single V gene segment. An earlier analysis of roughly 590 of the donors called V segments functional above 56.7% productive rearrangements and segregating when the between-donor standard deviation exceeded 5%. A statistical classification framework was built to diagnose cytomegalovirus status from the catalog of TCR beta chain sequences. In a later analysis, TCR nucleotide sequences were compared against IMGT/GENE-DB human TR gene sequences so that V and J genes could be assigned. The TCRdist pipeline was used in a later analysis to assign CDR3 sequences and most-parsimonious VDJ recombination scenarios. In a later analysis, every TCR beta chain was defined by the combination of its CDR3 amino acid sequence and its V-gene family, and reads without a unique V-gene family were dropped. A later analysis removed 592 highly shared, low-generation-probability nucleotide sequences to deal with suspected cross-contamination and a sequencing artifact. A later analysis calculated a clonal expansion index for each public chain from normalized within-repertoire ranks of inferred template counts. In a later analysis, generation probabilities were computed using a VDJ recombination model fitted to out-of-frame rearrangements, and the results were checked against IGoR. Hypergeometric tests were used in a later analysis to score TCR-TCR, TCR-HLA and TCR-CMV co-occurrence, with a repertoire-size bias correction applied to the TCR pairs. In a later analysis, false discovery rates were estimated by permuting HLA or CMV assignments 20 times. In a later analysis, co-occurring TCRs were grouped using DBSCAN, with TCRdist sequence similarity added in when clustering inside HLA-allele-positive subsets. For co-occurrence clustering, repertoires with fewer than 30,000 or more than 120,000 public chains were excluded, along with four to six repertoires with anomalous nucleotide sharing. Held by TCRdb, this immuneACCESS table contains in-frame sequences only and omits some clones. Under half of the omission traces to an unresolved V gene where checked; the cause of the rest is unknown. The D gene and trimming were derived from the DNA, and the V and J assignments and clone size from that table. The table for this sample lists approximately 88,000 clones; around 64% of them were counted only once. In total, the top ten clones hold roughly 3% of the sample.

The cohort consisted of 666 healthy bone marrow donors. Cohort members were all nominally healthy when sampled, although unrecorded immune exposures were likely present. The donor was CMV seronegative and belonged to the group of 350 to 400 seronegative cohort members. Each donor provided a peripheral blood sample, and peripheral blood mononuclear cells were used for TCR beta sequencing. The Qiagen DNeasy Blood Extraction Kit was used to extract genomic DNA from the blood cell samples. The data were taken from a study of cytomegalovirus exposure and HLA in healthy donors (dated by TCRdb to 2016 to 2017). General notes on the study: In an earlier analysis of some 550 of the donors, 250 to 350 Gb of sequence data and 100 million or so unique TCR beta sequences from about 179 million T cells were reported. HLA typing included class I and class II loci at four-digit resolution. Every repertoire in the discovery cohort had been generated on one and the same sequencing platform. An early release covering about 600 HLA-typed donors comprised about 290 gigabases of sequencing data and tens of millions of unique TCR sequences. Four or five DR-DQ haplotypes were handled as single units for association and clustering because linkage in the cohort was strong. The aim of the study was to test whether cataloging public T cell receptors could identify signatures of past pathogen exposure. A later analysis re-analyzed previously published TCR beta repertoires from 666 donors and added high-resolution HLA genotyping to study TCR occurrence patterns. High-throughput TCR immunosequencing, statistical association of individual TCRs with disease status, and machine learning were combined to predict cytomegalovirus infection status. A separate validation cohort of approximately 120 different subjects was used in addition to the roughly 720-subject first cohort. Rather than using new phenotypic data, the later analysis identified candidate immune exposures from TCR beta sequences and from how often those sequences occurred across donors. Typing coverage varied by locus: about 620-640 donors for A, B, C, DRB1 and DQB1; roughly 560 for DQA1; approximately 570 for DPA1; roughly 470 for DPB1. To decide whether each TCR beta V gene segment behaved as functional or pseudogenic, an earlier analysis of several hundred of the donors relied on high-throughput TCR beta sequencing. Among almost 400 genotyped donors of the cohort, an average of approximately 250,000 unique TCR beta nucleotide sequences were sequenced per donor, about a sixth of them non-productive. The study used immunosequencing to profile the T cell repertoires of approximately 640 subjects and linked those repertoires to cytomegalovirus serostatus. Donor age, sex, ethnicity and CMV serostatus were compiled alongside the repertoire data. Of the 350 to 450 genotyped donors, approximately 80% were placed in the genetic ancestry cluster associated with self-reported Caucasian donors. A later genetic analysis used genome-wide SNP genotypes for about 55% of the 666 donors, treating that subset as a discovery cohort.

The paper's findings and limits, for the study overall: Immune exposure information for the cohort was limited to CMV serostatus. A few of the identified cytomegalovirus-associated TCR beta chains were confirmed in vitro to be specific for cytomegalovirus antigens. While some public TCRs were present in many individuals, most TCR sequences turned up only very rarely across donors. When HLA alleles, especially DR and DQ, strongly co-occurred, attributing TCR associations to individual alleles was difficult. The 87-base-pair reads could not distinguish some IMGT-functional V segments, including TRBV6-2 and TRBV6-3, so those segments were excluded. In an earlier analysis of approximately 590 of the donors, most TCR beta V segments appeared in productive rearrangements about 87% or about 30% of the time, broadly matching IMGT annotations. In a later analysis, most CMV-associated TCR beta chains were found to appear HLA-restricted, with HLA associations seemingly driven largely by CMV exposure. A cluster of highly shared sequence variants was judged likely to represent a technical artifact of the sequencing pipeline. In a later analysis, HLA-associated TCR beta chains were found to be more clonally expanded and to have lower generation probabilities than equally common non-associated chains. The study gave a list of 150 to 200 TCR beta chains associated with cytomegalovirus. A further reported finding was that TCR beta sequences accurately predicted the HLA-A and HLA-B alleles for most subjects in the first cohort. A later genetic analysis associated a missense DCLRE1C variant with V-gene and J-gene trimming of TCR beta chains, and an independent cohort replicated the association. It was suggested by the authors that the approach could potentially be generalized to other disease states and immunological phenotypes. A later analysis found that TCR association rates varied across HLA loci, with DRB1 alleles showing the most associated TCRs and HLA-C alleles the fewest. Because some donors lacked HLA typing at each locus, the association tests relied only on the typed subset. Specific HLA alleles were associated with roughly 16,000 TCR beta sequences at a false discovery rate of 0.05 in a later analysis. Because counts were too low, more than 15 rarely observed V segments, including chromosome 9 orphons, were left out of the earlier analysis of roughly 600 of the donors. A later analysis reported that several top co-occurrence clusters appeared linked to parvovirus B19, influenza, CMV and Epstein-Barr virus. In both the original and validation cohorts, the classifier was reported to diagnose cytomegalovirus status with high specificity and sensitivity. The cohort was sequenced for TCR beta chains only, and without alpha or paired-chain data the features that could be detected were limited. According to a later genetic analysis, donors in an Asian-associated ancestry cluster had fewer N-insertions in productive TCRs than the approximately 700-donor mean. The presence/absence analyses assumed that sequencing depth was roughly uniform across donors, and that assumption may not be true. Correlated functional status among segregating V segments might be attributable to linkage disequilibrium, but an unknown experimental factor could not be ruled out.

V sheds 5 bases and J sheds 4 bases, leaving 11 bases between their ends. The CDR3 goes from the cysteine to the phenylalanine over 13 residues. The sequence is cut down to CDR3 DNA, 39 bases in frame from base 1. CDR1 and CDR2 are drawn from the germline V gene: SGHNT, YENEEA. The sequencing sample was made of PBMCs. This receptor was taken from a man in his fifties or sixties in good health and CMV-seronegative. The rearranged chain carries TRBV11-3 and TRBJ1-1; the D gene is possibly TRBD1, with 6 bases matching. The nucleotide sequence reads TGTGCCAGCAGCGCACAGGGTCTCACTGAAGCTTTCTTT. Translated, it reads CASSAQGLTEAFF.